The present entry profiles one T cell receptor (beta chain) with its context. In the source study's methods: Amplification from reference gene primers served as the basis for estimated nucleated cell counts. The table came from immunoSEQ multiplex PCR; TCRdb's copy has only in-frame clones and leaves some out. For V, J and clone size, that table is used; D and trimming come from the DNA. The sample consists of under 400,000 clones, about 87% of them appearing once. The Seattle site enrolled patients during active infection and followed them longitudinally. The source of the sample is a study of blood T cell repertoires in COVID-19. The CDR3 extends over 13 amino acids. The V gene's germline CDR1 is MDHEN and CDR2 SYDVKM. The ends were cut back, 5 bases at V and 6 bases at J, with 12 bases in the middle.

This clonotype originated in a woman aged 25 to 45 with COVID-19, enrolled during active disease. This rearrangement joins TRBV28 to TRBJ2-3; D is undetermined. The specimen sequenced was peripheral blood. DNA for the CDR3: TGTGCCAGCAGTCCCCCTCCTACCGATACGCAGTATTTT. It codes for CASSPPPTDTQYF.